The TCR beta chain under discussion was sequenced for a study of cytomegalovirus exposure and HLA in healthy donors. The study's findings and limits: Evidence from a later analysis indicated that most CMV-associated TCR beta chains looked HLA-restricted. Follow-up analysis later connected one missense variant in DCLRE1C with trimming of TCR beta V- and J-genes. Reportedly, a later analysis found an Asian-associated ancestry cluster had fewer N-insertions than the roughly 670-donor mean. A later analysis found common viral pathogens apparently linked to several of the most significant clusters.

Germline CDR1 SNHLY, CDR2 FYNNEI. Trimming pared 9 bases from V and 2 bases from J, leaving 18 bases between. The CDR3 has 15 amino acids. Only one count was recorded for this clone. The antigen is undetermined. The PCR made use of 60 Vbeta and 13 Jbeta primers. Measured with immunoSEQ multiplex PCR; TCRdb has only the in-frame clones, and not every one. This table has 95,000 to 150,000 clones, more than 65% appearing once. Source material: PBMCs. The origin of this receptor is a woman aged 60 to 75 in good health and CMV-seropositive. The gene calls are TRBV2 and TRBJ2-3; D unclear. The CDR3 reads CASHLRSGSTDTQYF. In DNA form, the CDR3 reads TGTGCCAGTCATTTACGTAGTGGTTCCACAGATACGCAGTATTTT.